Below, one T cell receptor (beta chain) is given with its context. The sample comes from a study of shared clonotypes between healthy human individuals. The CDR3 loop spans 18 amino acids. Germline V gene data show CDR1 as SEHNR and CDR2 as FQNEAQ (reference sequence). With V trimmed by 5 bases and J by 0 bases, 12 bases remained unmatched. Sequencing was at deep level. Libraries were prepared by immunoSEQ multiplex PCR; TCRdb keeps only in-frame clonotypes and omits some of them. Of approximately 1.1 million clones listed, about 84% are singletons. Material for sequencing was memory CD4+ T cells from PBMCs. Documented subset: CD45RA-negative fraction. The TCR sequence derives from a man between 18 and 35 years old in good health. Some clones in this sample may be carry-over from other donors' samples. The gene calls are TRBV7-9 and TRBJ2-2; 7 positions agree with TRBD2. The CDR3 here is CASSPRFRLAANTGELFF. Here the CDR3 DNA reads TGTGCCAGCAGCCCCCGATTTAGGCTAGCGGCGAACACCGGGGAGCTGTTTTTT.